The 24 T cell receptor beta chains presented below share a single source sample, sequenced in a study of blood T cells in healthy people across ages. Combining a sample-barcoded 5' primer with a J-beta primer mix, a second PCR ran for roughly 6 to 12 cycles. A single record per CDR3 protein comes from TCRdb applying MiXCR to the 5' RACE reads. The data hold hundreds of thousands of distinct CDR3 sequences, with roughly 30% observed a single time. The material sequenced was blood. All receptors derive from a woman older than 75 in good health.

This clonotype was detected only a few times. The chain employs TRBV5-6 and TRBJ1-1, with 8 bases fitting TRBD1. V dropped 2 bases and J dropped 4; count of bases not matched to a gene: 16. The CDR3 covers 18 residues. CDR1 is SGHDT and CDR2 is YYEEEE in the germline V gene. The CDR3 coding sequence is TGTGCCAGCAGCTTCGGGACAGCAGGACAGGGCCGCGGCACTGAAGCTTTCTTT. Its translation: CASSFGTAGQGRGTEAFF.

V and J are TRBV10-3 and TRBJ2-5; D unresolved. This CDR3 comprises 12 residues. Trimming stripped 11 bases from V and 13 bases from J, with 23 bases between. Germline V CDR1 and CDR2: ENHRY, SYGVKD. The CDR3 DNA follows: TGTGCCCTCGTCACCAGCACCTACGAGCGGTACTTC. Translation gives CALVTSTYERYF.

This clonotype turned up a few times. A much larger clone differs from this one at a single base, so this may be a read error. The chain joins TRBV28 to TRBJ2-1; TRBD2 is a possible D gene (6 bases). The tail of the sequence fits TRBJ2-7 better, so the J call may be wrong. CDR3 size: 15 residues. Germline CDR1 is MDHEN and CDR2 is SYDVKM. The CDR3 protein is CASKQGLVSYNEQYF. In DNA form, the CDR3 reads TGTGCCAGCAAGCAGGGACTGGTCTCCTACAATGAGCAGTACTTC.

This clonotype was seen at least ten times. V and J are TRBV7-2 and TRBJ2-7; D may match TRBD1 or TRBD2 (5 bases each). Germline loops: CDR1 SGHTA, CDR2 FQGNSA. This CDR3 has 12 residues. V dropped 3 bases and J dropped 4 bases, with 7 bases sitting between them. This chain's CDR3 is CASSLGVYEQYF. The CDR3 DNA follows: TGTGCCAGCAGCTTGGGGGTGTACGAGCAGTACTTC.

This clonotype was counted at least ten times. This chain uses TRBV6-5 with TRBJ2-1; no firm D call. V lost 6 bases, J lost 8 bases, and 20 bases lay in between. CDR3 length: 15 residues. In germline, CDR1 is MNHEY, CDR2 SVGAGI. CDR3 bases: TGTGCCAGCAGGTTGACGAGGATGTTAGGCGATGAGCAGTTCTTC. This translates into CASRLTRMLGDEQFF.

This clonotype was detected only a few times. The chain joins TRBV6-1 to TRBJ1-1; D gene uncertain. CDR3 length equals 13 residues. V lost 3 bases and J lost 10, with 15 bases in between. Germline CDR1 reads MNHNS; CDR2 reads SASEGT. Written as DNA, the CDR3 is TGTGCCAGCAGTGATGTAGCTCCCCTTGTAGCTTTCTTT. Protein product: CASSDVAPLVAFF.

This clonotype was counted many times. The chain uses TRBV29-1 and TRBJ1-1, with TRBD1 as a possible D gene (5 bases). Per the germline V gene, CDR1 is SQVTM and CDR2 is ANQGSEA. With 8 bases removed from V and 3 bases from J, the gap between germline ends came to 16 bases. The CDR3 covers 13 residues. The chain's CDR3 is CSTMEDSHTEAFF. In nucleotides, the CDR3 is TGCAGCACCATGGAAGACAGCCACACTGAAGCTTTCTTT.

Here the CDR3 reads CASSPEGQGEAFF. The CDR3 DNA reads TGTGCCAGCTCACCGGAAGGGCAGGGTGAAGCTTTCTTT. The chain combines TRBV18 with TRBJ1-1; maybe TRBD1 (5 bases). Trimming stripped 3 bases from V and 7 bases from J, with 12 bases between. In germline, CDR1 is KGHSH, CDR2 LQKENI. There are 13 residues in the CDR3.

This clonotype was found a few times. The V call is TRBV11-2, the J call TRBJ2-2, with D unresolved. V was pared by 2 bases and J by 0 bases, with 7 bases between. In germline, CDR1 is SGHAT, CDR2 FQNNGV. The CDR3 totals 15 residues. The CDR3 DNA reads as TGTGCCAGCAGCTTATTCCAGACGAACACCGGGGAGCTGTTTTTT. Its protein is CASSLFQTNTGELFF. The full variable domain, with the rest looked up from reference TRBV11-2 and TRBJ2-2, is EAGVAQSPRYKIIEKRQSVAFWCNPISGHATLYWYQQILGQGPKLLIQFQNNGVVDDSQLPKDRFSAERLKGVDSTLKIQPAKLEDSAVYLCASSLFQTNTGELFFGEGSRLTVL.

This clonotype has more than one count but fewer than ten. V is TRBV5-1 and J is TRBJ2-2; 9 bases fit TRBD1. CDR1 is SGHRS, CDR2 YFSETQ, per germline. The CDR3 spans 16 residues. V was clipped by 0 bases and J by 2 bases; unmatched bases: 2. The CDR3 sequence is CASSLGTGDNTGELFF. The CDR3 DNA reads TGCGCCAGCAGCTTGGGGACAGGGGACAACACCGGGGAGCTGTTTTTT.

This clonotype has a count of ten or more. The gene calls are TRBV29-1 and TRBJ1-2; 10 bases align to TRBD1. V shed 6 bases and J 8 bases; nucleotides not matched to a gene: 12. The CDR3 spans 14 residues. Germline CDR1 and CDR2: SQVTM and ANQGSEA. The CDR3 is CSVAPGQGLGGYTF. CDR3 nucleotides: TGCAGCGTAGCCCCGGGACAGGGGCTAGGCGGCTACACCTTC.

This clonotype has just a few counts. A much larger clone differs from this one at a single base, so this may be a read error. The chain recombines TRBV5-1 with TRBJ2-7; either TRBD1 or TRBD2 may supply D (5 bases each). In germline, CDR1 is SGHRS, CDR2 YFSETQ. This CDR3 is built from 14 residues. With 4 bases removed from V and 4 bases from J, the gap between germline ends came to 15 bases. CDR3 loop: CASSQRSGRYEQYF. The CDR3 DNA reads TGCGCCAGCAGCCAAAGGTCGGGGCGATACGAGCAGTACTTC.

In its sample, this clonotype was seen many times. The chain combines TRBV12-3 or TRBV12-4 with TRBJ2-7, with D tentatively TRBD1 or TRBD2 (5 bases each). Trimming took off 4 bases at V and 3 bases at J, with 13 bases between the two ends. The CDR3 extends over 14 amino acids. CDR3 loop: CASSWGPGSYEQYF. CDR3 bases: TGTGCCAGCAGTTGGGGACCCGGAAGCTACGAGCAGTACTTC.

Concerning this clonotype: One junction end does not reproduce the germline sequence, and a read error may be involved. The chain employs TRBV7-2 and TRBJ1-2, with a tentative D call TRBD1 (5 bases). This CDR3 comprises 13 residues. The germline CDR1 and CDR2 sequences are SGHTA and FQGNSA. The CDR3 loop reads CASDQGLSSGYIF. The CDR3 DNA sequence: TGTGCCAGTGACCAGGGTTTGAGTTCGGGCTACATCTTC.

The chain recombines TRBV12-3 or TRBV12-4 with TRBJ2-2, with D perhaps TRBD2 (5 bases). The CDR3 length is 15 residues. The ends were cut back, 3 bases at V and 4 bases at J, with 12 bases in the middle. The DNA of the CDR3 is TGTGCCAGCAGTTTGACGGGGTCGGGCACCGGGGAGCTGTTTTTT. It specifies CASSLTGSGTGELFF.

This clonotype was seen only a few times. Given a much more abundant clone one base away, this may be a read error. The chain recombines TRBV20-1 with TRBJ2-1; D is undetermined. CDR3 length: 16 amino acids. Germline V CDR1 and CDR2: DFQATT, SNEGSKA (reference sequence). CDR3 sequence reads: CSARSTGLVSYNERFF. CDR3 nucleotides: TGCAGTGCCCGAAGTACCGGGCTAGTGTCCTACAATGAGCGGTTCTTC.

There are a few counts of this clonotype. V and J are TRBV6-1 and TRBJ1-5; D gene uncertain. This CDR3 has 18 amino acids. In germline, CDR1 is MNHNS, CDR2 SASEGT. The germline V and J ends were trimmed by 0 bases and 2 bases, with 17 bases remaining between them. In nucleotides, the CDR3 is TGTGCCAGCAGTGAAGCGGGCCCGGACTATATTGGCAATCAGCCCCAGCATTTT. This sequence encodes CASSEAGPDYIGNQPQHF.

The chain uses TRBV7-2 and TRBJ2-3; 9 nucleotides match TRBD2. The junction had 6 bases not matched to a gene; V was cut back by 5 bases and J by 3 bases. CDR1 is SGHTA, CDR2 FQGNSA, per germline. The CDR3 covers 15 residues. Here the CDR3 reads CASSPWTSATDTQYF. The CDR3 nucleotides read TGTGCCAGCAGCCCCTGGACTAGCGCGACAGATACGCAGTATTTT.

This clonotype was detected many times. The J gene is TRBJ2-7, the V gene TRBV6-1; the match to TRBD2 covers 12 bases. V lost 6 bases, J lost 4 bases, and 4 bases stayed unmatched. The CDR3 totals 14 residues. Germline assignment: CDR1 MNHNS and CDR2 SASEGT. CDR3 in amino acids: CASSETSGGYEQYF. In DNA form, the CDR3 reads TGTGCCAGCAGCGAAACTAGCGGGGGGTACGAGCAGTACTTC.

Ten or more counts support this clonotype. J is TRBJ2-7 and V is TRBV5-1; D might be TRBD2 (6 bases). The germline V gene encodes CDR1 SGHRS and CDR2 YFSETQ. The CDR3 spans 12 residues. Deletions cut 4 bases from V and 5 bases from J, with 10 bases between. In DNA form, the CDR3 reads TGCGCCAGCAGCACGGGCGGGGACGAGCAGTACTTC. It is translated as CASSTGGDEQYF. Full variable domain (remainder filled in from reference TRBV5-1 and TRBJ2-7): KAGVTQTPRYLIKTRGQQVTLSCSPISGHRSVSWYQQTPGQGLQFLFEYFSETQRNKGNFPGRFSGRQFSNSRSEMNVSTLELGDSALYLCASSTGGDEQYFGPGTRLTVT.

This clonotype was seen repeatedly, ten times or more. This chain uses TRBV20-1 with TRBJ2-7; D gene ambiguous. V was clipped by 3 bases and J by 1 base, with 7 bases between them. The CDR3 totals 12 residues. Germline lookup yields CDR1 DFQATT and CDR2 SNEGSKA (reference sequence). This chain's CDR3 is CSASSASYEQYF. Here the CDR3 DNA reads TGCAGTGCTAGCTCGGCGTCCTACGAGCAGTACTTC.

This clonotype occurred many times. The chain recombines TRBV24-1 with TRBJ2-3, with D tentatively TRBD1 (5 bases). This CDR3 spans 13 amino acids. Germline values: CDR1 KGHDR, CDR2 SFDVKD. With 9 bases removed from V and 2 bases from J, the gap between germline ends came to 11 bases. This CDR3 reads CATGALDTDTQYF. CDR3 DNA: TGTGCCACCGGGGCCCTGGACACAGATACGCAGTATTTT.

The chain recombines TRBV12-3 or TRBV12-4 with TRBJ2-1; D gene ambiguous. This CDR3 comprises 13 residues. The V end was cut by 4 bases, the J end by 7 bases, with 11 bases between. CDR3 region: CASSSLDINEQFF. In DNA form, the CDR3 reads TGTGCCAGCAGTTCCCTAGATATAAATGAGCAGTTCTTC.

This clonotype was seen ten or more times. J is TRBJ1-5 and V is TRBV28; D is unresolved. Trimming stripped 7 bases from V and 2 bases from J, with 12 bases between. Germline V gene data show CDR1 as MDHEN and CDR2 as SYDVKM. This CDR3 region has 14 residues. CDR3 sequence (DNA): TGTGCCAGCAACACCCTCGGCGGCAATCAGCCCCAGCATTTT. This codes for CASNTLGGNQPQHF. Full variable domain (missing parts from reference TRBV28 and TRBJ1-5): DVKVTQSSRYLVKRTGEKVFLECVQDMDHENMFWYRQDPGLGLRLIYFSYDVKMKEKGDIPEGYSVSREKKERFSLILESASTNQTSMYLCASNTLGGNQPQHFGDGTRLSIL.